The source of this T cell receptor beta chain is a study of blood T cell repertoires in COVID-19. Study as a whole: From T cells, B-cell-depleted T cells, or PBMCs came the material, which was cDNA or gDNA.

Those who participated ranged in age from about 18 to 89 years and resided in roughly 26 US areas. The germline V gene has CDR1 KGHSH and CDR2 LQKENI. The CDR3 consists of 15 residues. V was clipped by 2 bases and J by 4 bases; unmatched bases: 3. Assay: immunoSEQ multiplex PCR; the TCRdb copy retains only in-frame clones and omits some. The data contain 150,000 to 200,000 clones, approximately 85% of them singletons. This clonotype was sampled from a woman aged 18-35 years who had recovered from COVID-19. The chain uses TRBV18 and TRBJ1-2; TRBD1 agrees at 11 bases. Sequencing was performed on PBMCs or T cells enriched from blood (not recorded which). CDR3 coding DNA: TGTGCCAGCTCACCAGAAGGACAGGGGGCCTATGGCTACACCTTC. Translated: CASSPEGQGAYGYTF.